The rows below give T cell receptor beta chains drawn from one sample of a study of blood T cell repertoires in COVID-19. The table came from immunoSEQ multiplex PCR; TCRdb's copy has only in-frame clones and leaves some out. This sample has fewer than 250,000 clones, with approximately 86% found just once. The sequencing input was PBMCs or T cells enriched from blood (not recorded which). The receptors here all came from a woman aged 25 to 45 with acute COVID-19. Each CDR3 is given with its conserved first and last residue. D genes are given only for firm matches. Expanded clones get a size class; other rows say once, few or many, or leave the size out.

v_call	d_call	j_call	clone_size	cdr3_nt	cdr3_aa
TRBV7-9	.	TRBJ1-4	.	TGTGCCAGCAGCCCAGGGGCGACTAATGAAAAACTGTTTTTT	CASSPGATNEKLFF
TRBV5-1	.	TRBJ2-7	.	TGCGCCAGCAGCAACTTACAGGGCTACGAGCAGTACTTC	CASSNLQGYEQYF
TRBV6-5	TRBD1	TRBJ1-2	.	TGTGCCAGCAGACTGGGACAGGGAGTCTATGGCTACACCTTC	CASRLGQGVYGYTF
TRBV14	TRBD1	TRBJ1-2	.	TGTGCCAGCAGCCGTGACAGGGACTATGGCTACACCTTC	CASSRDRDYGYTF
TRBV4-1	.	TRBJ1-5	.	TGCGCCAGCAGCCAAGGAGGAGGTGCTCAGCCCCAGCATTTT	CASSQGGGAQPQHF
TRBV7-2	TRBD1	TRBJ1-1	.	TGTGCCAGCAGCCGGCCGGGACAGGGAGAAGCTTTCTTT	CASSRPGQGEAFF
TRBV7-2	TRBD2	TRBJ2-2	.	TGTGCCAGCACCAAATGGGCGGGGGGCACCGGGGAGCTGTTTTTT	CASTKWAGGTGELFF
TRBV19	.	TRBJ1-1	.	TGTGCCAGTAGTATACCGGGCACAGGGTTAACTGAAGCTTTCTTT	CASSIPGTGLTEAFF
TRBV4-2	TRBD1	TRBJ1-1	.	TGTGCCAGCAGCCCCCCCGGGACAGCCAACACTGAAGCTTTCTTT	CASSPPGTANTEAFF
TRBV7-6	TRBD1	TRBJ1-2	.	TGTGCCAGCAGCCCCAACCCGAAGACAGGGCACTATGGCTACACCTTC	CASSPNPKTGHYGYTF
TRBV6-2/TRBV6-3	.	TRBJ1-5	.	TGTGCCAGCAGTCGTAACAGGGAAACGCAGCCCCAGCATTTT	CASSRNRETQPQHF
TRBV5-1	.	TRBJ1-2	.	TGCGCCAGCAAGGAGGGAGTTGAAGATGGCTACACCTTC	CASKEGVEDGYTF
TRBV27	TRBD2	TRBJ2-1	.	TGTGCCAGCAGATTAGGTAGCGGGGCCTCTAATGAGCAGTTCTTC	CASRLGSGASNEQFF
TRBV5-6	.	TRBJ1-2	.	TGTGCCAGCAGCCGTACAGGCCTCTATGGCTACACCTTC	CASSRTGLYGYTF
TRBV7-6	.	TRBJ2-1	.	TGTGCCAGCAGCTTTTCCCGGGGGGCGCGGAGCTCCTACAATGAGCAGTTCTTC	CASSFSRGARSSYNEQFF
TRBV4-1	.	TRBJ1-2	.	TGCGCCAGCAGCCTCAGGACAAACACGAACTATGGCTACACCTTC	CASSLRTNTNYGYTF
TRBV12-3/TRBV12-4	.	TRBJ2-3	.	TGTGCCAGCAGCCCCTCCCACGGAGATACGCAGTATTTT	CASSPSHGDTQYF
TRBV7-2	.	TRBJ1-1	.	TGTGCCAGCAGCTTAGTATCAGGGAACACTGAAGCTTTCTTT	CASSLVSGNTEAFF
TRBV5-8	.	TRBJ1-5	.	TGTGCCAGCAGCTTGGGGGACACCGGCAATCAGCCCCAGCATTTT	CASSLGDTGNQPQHF
TRBV4-3	.	TRBJ1-3	.	TGCGCCAGCAGCCAAGGCCGGGAAAACACCATATATTTT	CASSQGRENTIYF
TRBV12-3/TRBV12-4	TRBD1	TRBJ1-1	few	TGTGCCAGCAGGCTACAGGGGGCGGCTTTCTTT	CASRLQGAAFF
TRBV7-9	.	TRBJ1-1	.	TGTGCCAGCAGCTTGTCGCATGGCTCTGAAGCTTTCTTT	CASSLSHGSEAFF
TRBV15	.	TRBJ1-4	.	TGTGCCACCAGCAGAGGGGGCGGGGTTAGAAGAAAACTGTTTTTT	CATSRGGGVRRKLFF
TRBV25-1	.	TRBJ2-7	once	TGTGCCAGCAGTGAAGAGGGCAGAACCTACGAGCAGTACTTC	CASSEEGRTYEQYF
TRBV5-1	.	TRBJ1-5	.	TGCGCCAGCAGCCCGGACAGTTTAGATCAGCCCCAGCATTTT	CASSPDSLDQPQHF
TRBV19	.	TRBJ1-3	.	TGTGCCAGTAGTATGTGGGGAGATTCTGTCTCTGGAAACACCATATATTTT	CASSMWGDSVSGNTIYF
TRBV7-9	.	TRBJ1-5	.	TGTGCCAGCAGCTTAGGAGGCATCCATAGCAATCAGCCCCAGCATTTT	CASSLGGIHSNQPQHF
TRBV4-2	.	TRBJ2-1	.	TGTGCCAGCAGCCAAGCAGTCAATGAGCAGTTCTTC	CASSQAVNEQFF
TRBV4-1	.	TRBJ1-1	.	TGCGCCAGCAGCTATGCCCCAGGGGACACTGAAGCTTTCTTT	CASSYAPGDTEAFF
TRBV11-2	.	TRBJ2-2	.	TGTGCCAGCAGCCACCCGGCTACAGTCGCGAACACCGGGGAGCTGTTTTTT	CASSHPATVANTGELFF
TRBV29-1	.	TRBJ1-1	once	TGCAGCGTTGAAAGGAGGGAAGCTTTCTTT	CSVERREAFF
TRBV7-9	TRBD1	TRBJ1-2	many	TGTGCCAGCAGCTACTCCGGACAGGACTATGGCTACACCTTC	CASSYSGQDYGYTF
TRBV7-2	.	TRBJ1-3	once	TGTGCCAGCAGCTTAGGGTCTAGTAGTGGAAACACCATATATTTT	CASSLGSSSGNTIYF
TRBV2	TRBD2	TRBJ2-1	.	TGTGCCAGCAGCTCGGGGGGGGAGCAGTTCTTC	CASSSGGEQFF
TRBV3-1/TRBV3-2	.	TRBJ1-3	.	TGTGCCAGCAGCCAAGAAACCCGAAAGTGGGAAACGGCCGGGGAAGACACCATATATTTT	CASSQETRKWETAGEDTIYF
TRBV9	TRBD2	TRBJ2-1	.	TGTGCCAGCAGCGTATCACTAGCGGGGGTTGGCAATGAGCAGTTCTTC	CASSVSLAGVGNEQFF
TRBV30	.	TRBJ1-1	.	TGTGCCTGGAACAATCCTAACACTGAAGCTTTCTTT	CAWNNPNTEAFF
TRBV13	.	TRBJ2-3	.	TGTGCCAGCAGCTTAGTCGGCGTGGAGAGCACAGATACGCAGTATTTT	CASSLVGVESTDTQYF
TRBV5-4	TRBD2	TRBJ2-7	.	TGTGCCAGCAGCGTGCTTACCGGGACTAGAAAGATGGAGCAGTACTTC	CASSVLTGTRKMEQYF
TRBV11-2	.	TRBJ2-3	.	TGTGCCAGCAGCCCGGCAGGGTCCGCAGATACGCAGTATTTT	CASSPAGSADTQYF
TRBV24-1	.	TRBJ1-5	.	TGTGCCACCAGTGACAAGAGAAATAGCAATCAGCCCCAGCATTTT	CATSDKRNSNQPQHF
TRBV6-5	TRBD1	TRBJ1-1	once	TGTGCCAGCAGTTATACGGCGGGACAGGGGGCAACTGAAGCTTTCTTT	CASSYTAGQGATEAFF
TRBV5-1	TRBD1	TRBJ2-7	once	TGCGCCAGCAGCCCCGGGACAGGGCGCTCCTACGAGCAGTACTTC	CASSPGTGRSYEQYF
TRBV29-1	.	TRBJ2-1	.	TGCAGCGTTGAAGCCCGTGGGGGGGCGTGGGACAATGAGCAGTTCTTC	CSVEARGGAWDNEQFF
TRBV2	.	TRBJ1-4	.	TGTGCCAGCATTCTCGGAGTTGGTTTTGAAAAACTGTTTTTT	CASILGVGFEKLFF
TRBV5-1	.	TRBJ1-2	.	TGCGCCAGCAGCCCCGAGGCGAGGCCCACTGGCTACACCTTC	CASSPEARPTGYTF
TRBV16	TRBD2	TRBJ2-7	few	TGTGCCAGCAGCCAAAAAGCGGGGGATCCCTACGAGCAGTACTTC	CASSQKAGDPYEQYF
TRBV7-9	.	TRBJ1-4	once	TGTGCCAGCAGCTTAGGGGGGGGCGAGCCAGCAACTAATGAAAAACTGTTTTTT	CASSLGGGEPATNEKLFF
TRBV27	.	TRBJ1-1	few	TGTGCCAGCAGTTTAGACAGGTTGAACACTGAAGCTTTCTTT	CASSLDRLNTEAFF
TRBV7-9	.	TRBJ1-5	.	TGTGCCAGCAGCTTTCTCGAGGGTCGGAATCAGCCCCAGCATTTT	CASSFLEGRNQPQHF
TRBV5-4	TRBD2	TRBJ2-3	.	TGTGCCAGCACCCAACGGGGGGGCCCAAGCACAGATACGCAGTATTTT	CASTQRGGPSTDTQYF
TRBV21-1	.	TRBJ1-1	few	TGTGCCAGCAGCCAACCAGGGGCGGGAGCTTTCTTT	CASSQPGAGAFF
TRBV3-1/TRBV3-2	.	TRBJ1-6	.	TGTGCCAGCAGCCTAGGGGCAGGGAATTCACCCCTCCACTTT	CASSLGAGNSPLHF